What follows are 18 T cell receptor beta chains derived from one specimen sequenced in a study of blood T cells in healthy people across ages. PCR was performed a second time for about 6 to 11 cycles using a sample-barcoded 5' primer and a J-beta primer mix. TCRdb recomputed calls from the 5' RACE reads with MiXCR, one row per CDR3 protein. The sample has under 2,000,000 distinct CDR3 sequences, roughly 49% seen once. Sequenced: blood. All receptors derive from a woman aged 35 to 49 in good health.

The chain links TRBV6-6 to TRBJ2-5; possibly TRBD1 or TRBD2 for D (6 bases each). Trimming stripped 7 bases from V and 0 bases from J, with 15 bases between. The CDR3 length is 15 residues. Germline-derived CDR1 and CDR2 are MNHNY and SVGAGI (reference sequence). The CDR3 protein is CASNRDSAYQETQYF. The DNA of the CDR3 is TGTGCCAGCAACAGGGACTCCGCCTACCAAGAGACCCAGTACTTC.

In its sample, this clonotype was seen a few times. The V gene is TRBV4-3, the J gene TRBJ2-5, with 14 bases matching TRBD2. V dropped 4 bases and J dropped 5; count of bases not matched to a gene: 15. This CDR3 contains 19 residues. From germline, CDR1 is LGHNA and CDR2 YSLEER. In nucleotides, the CDR3 is TGCGCCAGCAGCCCCCGACTAGCGGGGGGGGATCGGGTTTCGGAGACCCAGTACTTC. This translates into CASSPRLAGGDRVSETQYF.

This clonotype was observed a handful of times. The J gene is TRBJ2-5, the V gene TRBV12-3 or TRBV12-4, with D unresolved. V shed 3 bases and J shed 2 bases, with 10 bases lying between them. The CDR3 runs 14 residues. This CDR3 reads CASSFQGKQETQYF. The CDR3 DNA reads as TGTGCCAGCAGTTTTCAAGGAAAACAAGAGACCCAGTACTTC.

This clonotype was seen more than once but under ten times. V gene TRBV6-5 combines with J gene TRBJ1-1, with 8 bases matching TRBD1. J gave up 0 bases and V 4 bases, and 4 bases lay outside the gene matches. The germline CDR1 and CDR2 sequences are MNHEY and SVGAGI. The CDR3 totals 15 residues. CDR3 DNA: TGTGCCAGCAGTTCGGACAGGGCTATGAACACTGAAGCTTTCTTT. It specifies CASSSDRAMNTEAFF.

The chain recombines TRBV29-1 with TRBJ1-1; D remains ambiguous. Germline assignment: CDR1 SQVTM and CDR2 ANQGSEA. The CDR3 has 13 residues. V was cut by 6 bases and J by 5 bases, with 16 bases left in between. For the CDR3, the DNA is TGCAGCGTCAGCGGAGCGCTGGTGACTGAAGCTTTCTTT. As protein: CSVSGALVTEAFF.

This chain uses TRBV27 with TRBJ1-1, with no clear D. The CDR3 sequence is 12 residues long. Germline V gene lookup returns CDR1 MNHEY and CDR2 SMNVEV (reference sequence). The CDR3 DNA sequence: TGTGTTACCCGGGTTCCGAACACTGAAGCTTTCTTT. This encodes CVTRVPNTEAFF.

The chain combines TRBV12-3 or TRBV12-4 with TRBJ2-3; unclear D gene. The length of the CDR3 is 16 residues. V lost 5 bases, J lost 0 bases, and 15 bases lay in between. Here the CDR3 reads CASSKNRRSSTDTQYF. Written as DNA, the CDR3 is TGTGCCAGCAGTAAAAACCGACGTTCTAGCACAGATACGCAGTATTTT.

V is TRBV25-1 and J is TRBJ2-5, with D possibly matching TRBD1 (5 bases). The CDR3 has 14 amino acids. CDR1 is MGHDK, CDR2 SYGVNS, per germline. The V end lost 1 base, the J end lost 5 bases, and 11 bases lay between the germline ends. CDR3 residues: CASSEFQGRETQYF. The CDR3 nucleotides read TGTGCCAGCAGTGAATTCCAGGGCCGGGAGACCCAGTACTTC.

This clonotype was observed once. This sequence joins TRBV6-1 and TRBJ1-6, with 12 bases aligning to TRBD1. This CDR3 contains 15 residues. Germline V gene lookup returns CDR1 MNHNS and CDR2 SASEGT. J lost 7 bases, V lost 3 bases, and 1 base had no gene match. In nucleotides, the CDR3 is TGTGCCAGCAGTGAGGGGACAGGGGGCAATTCACCCCTCCACTTT. Its translation is CASSEGTGGNSPLHF.

The V call is TRBV6-5, the J call TRBJ2-5, with 8 bases aligning to TRBD1. The germline CDR1 and CDR2 sequences are MNHEY and SVGAGI. The junction had 10 bases not matched to a gene; V was cut back by 7 bases and J by 6 bases. This CDR3 spans 14 amino acids. CDR3 in amino acids: CASTSDRGGKTQYF. The CDR3 nucleotides read TGTGCCAGCACCTCAGACAGGGGCGGAAAGACCCAGTACTTC.

There are a few counts of this clonotype. V usage is TRBV7-2 and J usage is TRBJ2-5; D is unresolved. The germline CDR1 and CDR2 sequences are SGHTA and FQGNSA. The V end was cut by 7 bases, the J end by 1 base, with 10 bases between. The CDR3 is 13 residues long. The CDR3 sequence is CASNSRFQETQYF. The CDR3 DNA follows: TGTGCCAGCAACTCCAGATTCCAAGAGACCCAGTACTTC.

The rearrangement joins TRBV4-3 to TRBJ2-3; no reliable D call. Germline values: CDR1 LGHNA, CDR2 YSLEER. The CDR3 covers 15 residues. With 0 bases removed from V and 0 bases from J, the gap between germline ends came to 7 bases. CDR3 in amino acids: CASSQDPQSTDTQYF. CDR3 DNA: TGCGCCAGCAGCCAAGATCCGCAGAGCACAGATACGCAGTATTTT.

As for this clonotype: At one of its ends the junction is not consistent with the germline gene, which may arise from a read error. V is TRBV6-2 or TRBV6-3 and J is TRBJ2-1, with 8 bases aligning to TRBD2. The CDR3 runs 15 residues. The germline CDR1 and CDR2 sequences are MNHEY and SVGEGT. CDR3 sequence reads: CASRIGTRSYNEQFF. CDR3 in DNA: TGTGCGAGCAGAATCGGGACTAGGTCCTACAATGAGCAGTTCTTC.

This clonotype was seen only a few times. V and J are TRBV7-2 and TRBJ2-5; D might be TRBD1 (6 bases). Per germline, CDR1 SGHTA and CDR2 FQGNSA. The CDR3 sequence is 14 residues long. V lost 4 bases to trimming and J lost 2 bases, with 11 bases between them. The chain's CDR3 is CASSYPGTQETQYF. The CDR3 DNA reads TGTGCCAGCAGCTACCCCGGGACACAAGAGACCCAGTACTTC.

The chain couples TRBV7-2 to TRBJ2-4; D uncertain. Gene TRBJ2-5 matches the end of the DNA better, so the J call may be wrong. Germline V lookup: CDR1 SGHTA, CDR2 FQGNSA. CDR3 size: 15 residues. CDR3 in DNA: TGTGCCAGCAGCTTAGTCCCGGAAAGATCGGAGACCCAGTACTTC. Amino acid sequence: CASSLVPERSETQYF.

Only a few counts were recorded for this clonotype. The chain couples TRBV4-1 to TRBJ2-4; 9 nucleotides line up with TRBD2. Unmatched junction bases numbered 7, after V lost 2 bases and J lost 2 bases. In germline, CDR1 is MGHRA, CDR2 YSYEKL. The CDR3 spans 17 residues. This CDR3 reads CASSQPPSGATKNIQYF. DNA for the CDR3: TGCGCCAGCAGCCAACCGCCTAGCGGGGCCACCAAAAACATTCAGTACTTC.

This clonotype turned up a few times. The chain links TRBV6-2 or TRBV6-3 to TRBJ1-1, with D possibly being TRBD1 (6 bases). The CDR3 contains 16 residues. V was clipped by 2 bases and J by 4 bases, with 17 bases between them. Germline CDR1 reads MNHEY; CDR2 reads SVGEGT. The CDR3 protein is CASSYHLKGVFTEAFF. In DNA, the CDR3 is TGTGCCAGCAGTTACCACTTGAAGGGGGTCTTCACTGAAGCTTTCTTT.

This clonotype has at least ten counts. The chain employs TRBV27 and TRBJ2-7, with D perhaps matching TRBD1 (6 bases). CDR1 is MNHEY, CDR2 SMNVEV, per germline (reference sequence). The CDR3 runs 13 residues. The V gene lost 6 bases and the J gene lost 4 bases, with 13 bases spanning the gap. CDR3 region: CASSLGQHYEQYF. In DNA form, the CDR3 reads TGTGCCAGCAGCCTAGGACAGCATTACGAGCAGTACTTC.